The next 21 T cell receptor beta chains were all read from a single sample in a study of somatic mutations in cytotoxic T cells in rheumatoid arthritis. Repertoires were generated with immunoSEQ multiplex PCR, while TCRdb's copy carries only in-frame clones and drops some. The sample has under 2,500 clones, around 70% seen once. Sequenced material: CD8+ T cells sorted from blood, taken at a follow-up visit. The receptors were sampled from a man in his 70s with rheumatoid arthritis.

This clone appeared a few times. The rearrangement uses TRBV7-2 and TRBJ1-1; no clear D gene. V lost 4 bases and J lost 9, with 6 bases in between. The V gene's germline CDR1 is SGHTA and CDR2 FQGNSA. The CDR3 is 10 residues long. CDR3 loop: CASSSGQAFF. In DNA form, the CDR3 reads TGTGCCAGCAGCTCAGGACAAGCTTTCTTT.

The genes are TRBV6-4 and TRBJ2-2, with D possibly TRBD2 on 5 matching bases. The CDR3 spans 17 residues. V was pared by 5 bases and J by 2 bases, with 18 bases between. Germline-derived CDR1 and CDR2 are MRHNA and SNTAGT. Here the CDR3 reads CASSYYPRTVNTGELFF. The CDR3 DNA sequence: TGTGCCAGCAGTTACTACCCGAGGACTGTAAACACCGGGGAGCTGTTTTTT.

The rearrangement uses TRBV4-1 and TRBJ2-3; D is perhaps TRBD2 (6 bases). Germline V gene lookup returns CDR1 MGHRA and CDR2 YSYEKL. V shed 3 bases and J shed 1 base, with 17 bases lying between them. The CDR3 length is 17 residues. The CDR3 loop is CASSHASGRGGTDTQYF. The CDR3 DNA is TGCGCCAGCAGCCACGCGAGCGGGCGAGGGGGCACAGATACGCAGTATTTT.

J is TRBJ2-7 and V is TRBV6-6, with 8 bases fitting TRBD1. The germline gives CDR1 MNHNY, CDR2 SVGAGI (reference sequence). The CDR3 runs 14 residues. J lost 4 bases, V lost 7 bases, and 9 bases had no gene match. The CDR3 is CASTTEDRAYEQYF. The CDR3 bases are TGTGCCAGCACCACCGAGGACAGGGCGTACGAGCAGTACTTC.

The V and J genes are TRBV9 and TRBJ1-1, with D maybe TRBD1 (6 bases). Trimming took off 3 bases at V and 3 bases at J, with 18 bases between the two ends. The CDR3 has 16 residues. The germline gives CDR1 SGDLS, CDR2 YYNGEE. For the CDR3, the DNA is TGTGCCAGCAGCGCCCCCCCAGGGGAGCAGTACACTGAAGCTTTCTTT. It translates to CASSAPPGEQYTEAFF.

This clone was recorded only once. The chain combines TRBV30 with TRBJ2-7; D remains unclear. The CDR3 contains 12 residues. Deletions cut 3 bases from V and 1 base from J, with 7 bases between. Germline lookup yields CDR1 GTSNPN and CDR2 SVGIG (reference sequence). The CDR3 DNA sequence: TGTGCCTGGAGAATATCGTCCTACGAGCAGTACTTC. Encoded protein: CAWRISSYEQYF.

The chain is built from TRBV5-5 and TRBJ1-1; the D is unclear. The CDR3 extends over 13 amino acids. Per the germline V gene, CDR1 is SGHKS and CDR2 is YYEKEE (reference sequence). The V gene lost 1 base and the J gene lost 0 bases, with 4 bases spanning the gap. The CDR3 spells CASSLTVNTEAFF. DNA of the CDR3: TGTGCCAGCAGCTTGACAGTGAACACTGAAGCTTTCTTT.

V and J are TRBV5-6 and TRBJ2-1; 7 positions match TRBD1. With V trimmed by 2 bases and J by 2 bases, 4 bases remained unmatched. This CDR3 contains 15 residues. The germline V gene encodes CDR1 SGHDT and CDR2 YYEEEE. The CDR3 nucleotides are TGTGCCAGCAGCTTCGGGGACAGAGCCTACAATGAGCAGTTCTTC. It codes for CASSFGDRAYNEQFF.

V gene TRBV7-8 combines with J gene TRBJ2-3; no firm D call. The CDR3 extends over 16 amino acids. The germline V gene encodes CDR1 SGHVS and CDR2 FQNEAQ. With 1 base removed from V and 0 bases from J, the gap between germline ends came to 11 bases. The CDR3 DNA follows: TGTGCCAGCAGCTTAGATCGGAGATCTAGCACAGATACGCAGTATTTT. Residues: CASSLDRRSSTDTQYF.

This clone has only one observation. V and J are TRBV19 and TRBJ2-5; D is ambiguous. The ends were cut back, 2 bases at V and 3 bases at J, with 7 bases in the middle. This CDR3 is 13 amino acids long. Germline CDR1 LNHDA, CDR2 SQIVND (reference sequence). In DNA form, the CDR3 reads TGTGCCAGTAGTATAAGGGATAAAGAGACCCAGTACTTC. Translating gives CASSIRDKETQYF.

This clone was counted only a few times. V and J are TRBV28 and TRBJ2-7, with 11 bases lining up with TRBD2. The CDR3 has 16 amino acids. Trimming cost V 7 bases and J 0 bases; bases outside gene matches: 8. Germline V CDR1 and CDR2: MDHEN, SYDVKM. In nucleotides, the CDR3 is TGTGCCAGCAAAGGCCTAGCGGGGGGCAGCTCCTACGAGCAGTACTTC. It codes for CASKGLAGGSSYEQYF. The variable domain in full, completed from reference TRBV28 and TRBJ2-7, reads DVKVTQSSRYLVKRTGEKVFLECVQDMDHENMFWYRQDPGLGLRLIYFSYDVKMKEKGDIPEGYSVSREKKERFSLILESASTNQTSMYLCASKGLAGGSSYEQYFGPGTRLTVT.

V and J are TRBV6-9 and TRBJ1-4; D ambiguous. There are 11 residues in the CDR3. In germline, CDR1 is MNHGY, CDR2 SVAAGI. Trimming cost V 7 bases and J 8 bases, with 8 bases left between them. The CDR3 reads CASIGGEKLFF. As DNA, the CDR3 is TGTGCCAGCATTGGTGGAGAAAAACTGTTTTTT.

The table lists this clone with a count of one. This chain connects TRBV5-1 to TRBJ2-5; 8 bases are shared with TRBD2. This CDR3 has 15 residues. Germline V gives CDR1 SGHRS, CDR2 YFSETQ. V dropped 2 bases and J dropped 0; count of bases not matched to a gene: 3. The CDR3 loop is CASSLAGANQETQYF. The CDR3 DNA reads as TGCGCCAGCAGCTTAGCGGGGGCCAACCAAGAGACCCAGTACTTC.

The chain carries TRBV5-8 and TRBJ2-7, with TRBD1 matching 9 bases. The CDR3 has 16 amino acids. Germline V gene lookup returns CDR1 SGHTS and CDR2 YDEGEE. V was pared by 0 bases and J by 2 bases, with 6 bases of the junction left unmatched. The DNA of the CDR3 is TGTGCCAGCAGCTTGGAGACAGGGGGATCGGCCTACGAGCAGTACTTC. Its translation: CASSLETGGSAYEQYF.

In DNA form, the CDR3 reads TGTGCCAGCAGCTCCCGGGGAGGAAAGGATCAGCCCCAGCATTTT. Translating it yields CASSSRGGKDQPQHF. The chain recombines TRBV7-8 with TRBJ1-5, with D unclear. CDR1 SGHVS and CDR2 FQNEAQ come from the germline V gene. V was pared by 4 bases and J by 5 bases, with 15 bases between. The CDR3 contains 15 residues.

The V gene is TRBV6-5, the J gene TRBJ2-2; no definite D call. Per germline, CDR1 MNHEY and CDR2 SVGAGI. The CDR3 runs 15 residues. Trimming cost V 2 bases and J 4 bases, with 11 bases left between them. In DNA, the CDR3 is TGTGCCAGCAGTTACGGTGACGGGCTCACCGGGGAGCTGTTTTTT. This translates into CASSYGDGLTGELFF.

In its sample, this clone was seen a few times. The rearrangement links TRBV4-1 to TRBJ1-1; 7 bases are a match to TRBD1. CDR3 length: 14 residues. Germline V gene data show CDR1 as MGHRA and CDR2 as YSYEKL. The J segment lost 6 bases and the V segment lost 0 bases, leaving 4 bases of the junction unmatched. DNA of the CDR3: TGCGCCAGCAGCCAAGAAGACAGGGAAGCTGAAGCTTTCTTT. It translates to CASSQEDREAEAFF.

The J gene is TRBJ1-4, the V gene TRBV6-5; 9 nucleotides line up with TRBD1. CDR1 is MNHEY and CDR2 is SVGAGI in the germline V gene. The CDR3 sequence is 15 residues long. Trimming removed 2 bases from V and 6 bases from J; junction bases left unmatched: 4. CDR3 sequence (DNA): TGTGCCAGCAGTTACGAGGGACAGGGTGATGAAAAACTGTTTTTT. It translates to CASSYEGQGDEKLFF.

The gene calls are TRBV6-1 and TRBJ2-1; 11 bases match TRBD2. The CDR3 runs 15 residues. V shed 3 bases and J 7 bases; nucleotides not matched to a gene: 5. Germline CDR1 is MNHNS and CDR2 is SASEGT. CDR3 DNA sequence: TGTGCCAGCAGTGACATCTCTAGCGGGGGGAATGAGCAGTTCTTC. It yields the protein CASSDISSGGNEQFF.

The chain couples TRBV5-4 to TRBJ2-2, with D maybe TRBD2 (6 bases). The CDR3 spans 17 residues. Per the germline V gene, CDR1 is SGHNT and CDR2 is YYREEE (reference sequence). Trimming removed 0 bases at V and 0 bases at J, with 12 bases between. DNA for the CDR3: TGTGCCAGCAGCTTGGGCGCGGGGAGCGCGAACACCGGGGAGCTGTTTTTT. Encoded protein: CASSLGAGSANTGELFF.

The V call is TRBV19, the J call TRBJ2-7; tentative D call: TRBD2 (7 bases). Trimming pared 3 bases from V and 2 bases from J, leaving 8 bases between. The CDR3 runs to 13 residues. Germline V gives CDR1 LNHDA, CDR2 SQIVND (reference sequence). The CDR3 is CASSMGGPYEQYF. CDR3 bases: TGTGCCAGTAGTATGGGGGGGCCCTACGAGCAGTACTTC.